The next 29 T cell receptor beta chains were all read from a single sample in a study of shared clonotypes between healthy human individuals (TCRdb year 2020). For the CD8 naive samples, CD45RO-negative cells were positively selected for CCR7, yielding a CD45RA+CCR7+ population from which TemRA cells were excluded. Library method: the immunoSEQ multiplex PCR assay. The immuneACCESS repertoire file appears here via TCRdb, limited to in-frame rearrangements. These files lack a portion of the clones; in checked studies, under half of the deficit traces to unresolved V genes, and the cause of the others is not known. Recorded for this sample are some 2 million clones; about 95% of them occurred a single time. The ten largest clones add up to 1.2% of the sample. Sequenced: naive CD8+ T cells sorted from blood. The cell subset or site label of this sample denotes: CD45RA+CCR7+. These receptors all come from a man aged 18 to 29 in good health.

The genes are TRBV28 and TRBJ2-7, with a weak D call TRBD1 (6 bases). In germline, CDR1 is MDHEN, CDR2 SYDVKM. Between the trimmed V and J ends, which lost 6 bases and 5 bases, there was a span of 20 bases. The CDR3 runs to 15 residues. The CDR3 here is CASRTIRTGFHEQYF. The DNA of the CDR3 is TGTGCCAGCAGAACAATTCGCACAGGGTTTCACGAGCAGTACTTC.

The chain carries TRBV11-2 and TRBJ2-3, with D possibly being TRBD1 (6 bases). V was clipped by 5 bases and J by 3 bases, with 21 bases between them. The CDR3 spans 17 residues. Per the germline V gene, CDR1 is SGHAT and CDR2 is FQNNGV. CDR3 in amino acids: CASSPAKGESVTDTQYF. Written as DNA, the CDR3 is TGTGCCAGCAGCCCGGCAAAGGGGGAGTCGGTGACAGATACGCAGTATTTT.

This clone was seen only a few times. Additional DNA sequences in this sample encode the identical CDR3. The V call is TRBV4-1, the J call TRBJ2-1; 12 bases agree with TRBD2. The CDR3 consists of 16 residues. Losses at the gene ends were 2 bases for V and 1 base for J; bases not matched to a gene: 0. Germline assignment: CDR1 MGHRA and CDR2 YSYEKL. The CDR3 reads CASSQLAGGSYNEQFF. CDR3 nucleotide sequence: TGCGCCAGCAGCCAACTAGCGGGAGGGTCCTACAATGAGCAGTTCTTC.

The CDR3 reads CAWSALGGRYRAFF. The CDR3 DNA reads as TGTGCCTGGAGTGCCCTGGGGGGGCGGTATCGAGCTTTCTTT. The chain joins TRBV30 to TRBJ1-1; TRBD1 might be the D (6 bases). With 1 base removed from V and 10 bases from J, the gap between germline ends came to 19 bases. The CDR3 spans 14 residues. Germline CDR1 GTSNPN, CDR2 SVGIG (reference sequence).

V is TRBV6-1 and J is TRBJ2-2, with unresolved D. The germline V gene has CDR1 MNHNS and CDR2 SASEGT. The V end was cut by 2 bases, the J end by 7 bases, with 11 bases between. The CDR3 length is 14 residues. CDR3 sequence (DNA): TGTGCCAGCAGTGAAAGAGTGTACGGCGGGGAGCTGTTTTTT. It is translated as CASSERVYGGELFF.

This clone appeared once. The chain couples TRBV5-5 to TRBJ2-7; D gene unclear. Deletions cut 4 bases from V and 3 bases from J, with 11 bases between. This CDR3 comprises 13 residues. Germline V gene data show CDR1 as SGHKS and CDR2 as YYEKEE (reference sequence). CDR3 sequence (DNA): TGTGCCAGCAGCCCCTTCCGGAACTACGAGCAGTACTTC. It translates to CASSPFRNYEQYF.

This sequence joins TRBV4-1 and TRBJ1-2; 10 nucleotides line up with TRBD1. Trimming took 4 bases from V and 8 from J; bases not matched to a gene: 10. This CDR3 comprises 15 residues. Per germline, CDR1 MGHRA and CDR2 YSYEKL. The CDR3 DNA sequence: TGCGCCAGCAGCCTCCGGGACAGGGGAGTAAACGGCTACACCTTC. This codes for CASSLRDRGVNGYTF.

This chain uses TRBV11-2 with TRBJ2-7; D possibly uses TRBD1 or TRBD2 (5 bases each). The CDR3 extends over 14 amino acids. V lost 4 bases, J lost 4 bases, and 14 bases lay in between. The germline V gene encodes CDR1 SGHAT and CDR2 FQNNGV. The CDR3 sequence is CASSSLSWGYEQYF. CDR3 nucleotide sequence: TGTGCCAGCAGCTCCCTCTCCTGGGGGTACGAGCAGTACTTC.

The CDR3: CASSQDRIGETPTDTQYF. CDR3 coding DNA: TGCGCCAGCAGCCAAGATCGAATAGGGGAAACGCCCACAGATACGCAGTATTTT. The rearrangement joins TRBV4-3 to TRBJ2-3; D may be TRBD1 (5 bases). The CDR3 spans 18 residues. Germline loops: CDR1 LGHNA, CDR2 YSLEER. Trimming removed 0 bases from V and 2 bases from J, with 18 bases in between.

The chain employs TRBV5-4 and TRBJ2-5, with D perhaps matching TRBD1 or TRBD2 (6 bases each). CDR1 and CDR2 from the germline V gene are SGHNT and YYREEE (reference sequence). The CDR3 is 14 amino acids. V was trimmed by 5 bases and J by 1 base, leaving 12 bases between them. This chain's CDR3 is CASSPGAAQETQYF. The CDR3 bases are TGTGCCAGCAGTCCGGGGGCGGCCCAAGAGACCCAGTACTTC.

This sequence joins TRBV11-2 and TRBJ1-1; D ambiguous. V dropped 1 base and J dropped 6 bases, with 12 bases sitting between them. The germline V gene has CDR1 SGHAT and CDR2 FQNNGV. The CDR3 length is 14 residues. CDR3 DNA sequence: TGTGCCAGCAGCTTAGGTGTCTCCGTTCCTGAAGCTTTCTTT. This codes for CASSLGVSVPEAFF.

The gene calls are TRBV5-6 and TRBJ1-2; D is undetermined. This CDR3 has 15 amino acids. Trimming took off 1 base at V and 5 bases at J, with 15 bases between the two ends. Per the germline V gene, CDR1 is SGHDT and CDR2 is YYEEEE. The CDR3 here is CASSLLTEGSYGYTF. CDR3 DNA: TGTGCCAGCAGCTTGTTAACCGAGGGCTCTTATGGCTACACCTTC.

Worth noting for this clone: This specimen includes other DNA sequences encoding the same CDR3. The chain employs TRBV27 and TRBJ2-7, with D possibly TRBD2 on 5 matching bases. V lost 5 bases and J 1 base, leaving 15 bases between the germline ends. The germline V gene encodes CDR1 MNHEY and CDR2 SMNVEV (reference sequence). The length of the CDR3 is 15 residues. CDR3 DNA: TGTGCCAGCAGTCTAAGAGGGTCGGGTTCCTACGAGCAGTACTTC. This translates into CASSLRGSGSYEQYF.

The rearrangement links TRBV6-6 to TRBJ2-2; either TRBD1 or TRBD2 may supply D (5 bases each). The germline V gene encodes CDR1 MNHNY and CDR2 SVGAGI (reference sequence). The CDR3 loop spans 14 amino acids. The V gene lost 4 bases and the J gene lost 5 bases, with 11 bases spanning the gap. The CDR3, as DNA: TGTGCCAGCAGTTTGGGGACGGGGACCGGGGAGCTGTTTTTT. Residues: CASSLGTGTGELFF.

This clone was observed a handful of times. This same CDR3 is encoded by further DNA sequences in the sample. V and J are TRBV27 and TRBJ2-7, with 7 positions matching TRBD1. This CDR3 is 13 amino acids long. The trim removed 5 bases at V and 2 bases at J, leaving 3 bases unmatched. Germline-derived CDR1 and CDR2 are MNHEY and SMNVEV (reference sequence). Here the CDR3 DNA reads TGTGCCAGCAGTCCCGGACAGGCCTACGAGCAGTACTTC. This codes for CASSPGQAYEQYF.

The V call is TRBV6-5, the J call TRBJ2-1; D not resolved. Trimming took off 2 bases at V and 8 bases at J, with 19 bases between the two ends. CDR3 length equals 16 residues. Germline V gene data show CDR1 as MNHEY and CDR2 as SVGAGI. The CDR3 here is CASSYEQTLKVDEQFF. In DNA form, the CDR3 reads TGTGCCAGCAGTTACGAGCAGACCCTGAAGGTGGATGAGCAGTTCTTC.

Concerning this clone itself: Distinct nucleotide sequences in the sample also encode this CDR3. J is TRBJ2-7 and V is TRBV10-2, with D tentatively TRBD2 (6 bases). The ends were cut back, 0 bases at V and 3 bases at J, with 6 bases in the middle. The CDR3 runs to 13 residues. The germline CDR1 and CDR2 sequences are WSHSY and SAAADI. CDR3 amino acids: CASSESGGYEQYF. In DNA form, the CDR3 reads TGCGCCAGCAGTGAGTCGGGAGGCTACGAGCAGTACTTC.

CDR3: CSVDGLEGYQETQYF. For the CDR3, the DNA is TGCAGCGTTGATGGTCTAGAGGGTTACCAAGAGACCCAGTACTTC. The chain couples TRBV29-1 to TRBJ2-5; D is possibly TRBD2 (5 bases). With 3 bases removed from V and 0 bases from J, the gap between germline ends came to 14 bases. This CDR3 contains 15 residues. Germline CDR1 reads SQVTM; CDR2 reads ANQGSEA.

The chain combines TRBV6-6 with TRBJ1-5, with D tentatively TRBD1 (6 bases). In germline, CDR1 is MNHNY, CDR2 SVGAGI (reference sequence). This CDR3 comprises 15 residues. V was shortened by 0 bases and J by 4 bases, with 10 bases between the two germline ends. In DNA, the CDR3 is TGTGCCAGCAGTTACTCGGGGGCCGGAAATCAGCCCCAGCATTTT. This gives the protein CASSYSGAGNQPQHF.

This clone was seen a handful of times. V and J are TRBV19 and TRBJ1-5; D call uncertain. Between the trimmed V and J ends, which lost 5 bases and 7 bases, there was a span of 12 bases. The length of the CDR3 is 13 residues. Germline loops: CDR1 LNHDA, CDR2 SQIVND (reference sequence). CDR3 region: CASSPSEWQPQHF. In DNA form, the CDR3 reads TGTGCCAGTAGTCCTAGTGAATGGCAGCCCCAGCATTTT. The full variable domain, its missing parts supplied by reference TRBV19 and TRBJ1-5, is DGGITQSPKYLFRKEGQNVTLSCEQNLNHDAMYWYRQDPGQGLRLIYYSQIVNDFQKGDIAEGYSVSREKKESFPLTVTSAQKNPTAFYLCASSPSEWQPQHFGDGTRLSIL.

In this sample, this clone turned up a few times. V usage is TRBV7-9 and J usage is TRBJ1-6; no clear D. Germline V gene sequence: CDR1 SEHNR, CDR2 FQNEAQ (reference sequence). V was clipped by 4 bases and J by 7 bases, with 14 bases between them. The CDR3 runs to 15 residues. CDR3 nucleotides: TGTGCCAGCAGCTCAGTTGAGGCTCTAAATTCACCCCTCCACTTT. This encodes CASSSVEALNSPLHF.

This chain links TRBV27 with TRBJ2-7; 7 bases agree with TRBD2. The CDR3 has 13 amino acids. Losses at the gene ends were 5 bases for V and 5 bases for J; bases not matched to a gene: 6. In germline, CDR1 is MNHEY, CDR2 SMNVEV (reference sequence). DNA for the CDR3: TGTGCCAGCAGTGGACACCGGGAGGACGAGCAGTACTTC. Encoded protein: CASSGHREDEQYF.

On this clone itself: Other DNA sequences within the sample encode an identical CDR3. The chain couples TRBV2 to TRBJ1-5; D is undetermined. Between the trimmed V and J ends, which lost 0 bases and 1 base, there was a span of 7 bases. Germline V CDR1 and CDR2: SNHLY, FYNNEI. The CDR3 extends over 15 amino acids. This chain's CDR3 is CASSEAGVSNQPQHF. CDR3 coding DNA: TGTGCCAGCAGTGAAGCCGGGGTAAGCAATCAGCCCCAGCATTTT.

The rearrangement joins TRBV6-6 to TRBJ1-6; D is perhaps TRBD1 (5 bases). The CDR3 runs 16 residues. Germline V lookup: CDR1 MNHNY, CDR2 SVGAGI (reference sequence). DNA of the CDR3: TGTCTACCCTTTGGGGCTGGGCTTAAATATAATTCACCCCTCCACTTT. Its translation is CLPFGAGLKYNSPLHF.

In this sample, this clone turned up once. This chain uses TRBV27 with TRBJ1-6; D is possibly TRBD1 (5 bases). CDR3 size: 16 residues. Trimming cost V 6 bases and J 0 bases, with 12 bases left between them. Germline assignment: CDR1 MNHEY and CDR2 SMNVEV (reference sequence). The CDR3 sequence: CASSPGASSYNSPLHF. The CDR3 DNA follows: TGTGCCAGCAGCCCCGGGGCGAGCTCCTATAATTCACCCCTCCACTTT.

V gene TRBV25-1 combines with J gene TRBJ1-1, with D possibly matching TRBD1 (5 bases). The germline V gene encodes CDR1 MGHDK and CDR2 SYGVNS. Trimming stripped 0 bases from V and 7 bases from J, with 12 bases between. The CDR3 consists of 14 residues. The CDR3 nucleotides are TGTGCCAGCAGTGAATACGACAGCCGTGGTGAAGCTTTCTTT. Translating gives CASSEYDSRGEAFF. The full variable domain, its missing parts supplied by reference TRBV25-1 and TRBJ1-1, is EADIYQTPRYLVIGTGKKITLECSQTMGHDKMYWYQQDPGMELHLIHYSYGVNSTEKGDLSSESTVSRIRTEHFPLTLESARPSHTSQYLCASSEYDSRGEAFFGQGTRLTVV.

The rearrangement uses TRBV10-3 and TRBJ2-5; TRBD1 might be the D (5 bases). V was trimmed by 10 bases and J by 0 bases, leaving 9 bases between them. Germline V gene sequence: CDR1 ENHRY, CDR2 SYGVKD. The CDR3 runs to 12 residues. The CDR3 DNA is TGTGCCACCATGACAGACCAAGAGACCCAGTACTTC. Its translation is CATMTDQETQYF.

V gene TRBV7-9 combines with J gene TRBJ2-3; D not resolved. CDR3 size: 16 residues. The germline gives CDR1 SEHNR, CDR2 FQNEAQ (reference sequence). The V gene lost 5 bases and the J gene lost 3 bases, with 18 bases spanning the gap. The CDR3 loop is CASSHLDGRKTDTQYF. The CDR3 DNA reads TGTGCCAGCAGCCACCTGGATGGACGGAAAACAGATACGCAGTATTTT. Filled out from reference TRBV7-9 and TRBJ2-3, the complete variable domain reads DTGVSQNPRHKITKRGQNVTFRCDPISEHNRLYWYRQTLGQGPEFLTYFQNEAQLEKSRLLSDRFSAERPKGSFSTLEIQRTEQGDSAMYLCASSHLDGRKTDTQYFGPGTRLTVL.

The V gene is TRBV19, the J gene TRBJ1-1; D may be TRBD1 (5 bases). From germline, CDR1 is LNHDA and CDR2 SQIVND (reference sequence). Trimming stripped 7 bases from V and 6 bases from J, with 18 bases between. The CDR3 sequence is 14 residues long. CDR3 DNA sequence: TGTGCCAGTACCTTCGGGGAGGGGTGGGCTGAAGCTTTCTTT. It yields the protein CASTFGEGWAEAFF.